This T cell receptor beta chain is drawn from a study of technical replicates of blood from several donors. TCRdb's copy holds only in-frame clones and misses some; the assay was immunoSEQ multiplex PCR. The repertoire has approximately 13,000 clones, 60% to 80% of them found once; the top ten carry about an eighth. The germline V gene encodes CDR1 LNHDA and CDR2 SQIVND (reference sequence). The CDR3 spans 19 residues. J gave up 2 bases and V 9 bases, and 19 bases lay outside the gene matches. The sequenced sample was PBMCs. The sequence was collected from a human donor in good health. The chain employs TRBV19 and TRBJ1-5, with 10 bases matching TRBD1. For the CDR3, the DNA is TGTGCCAGCACCCAGGGAATGGGACAGGGGAATTTCGGCAATCAGCCCCAGCATTTT. Amino acid sequence: CASTQGMGQGNFGNQPQHF.